This is a list of T cell receptor beta chains from one sample in a study of tumor T cells in aggressive B-cell lymphoma. This table comes from immunoSEQ multiplex PCR, and its TCRdb copy is limited to in-frame clones, with some not included. Of 6,500 to 9,500 clones in the sample, approximately 78% were seen once. Specimen: tumor tissue. These receptors were obtained from an adult with diffuse large B cell lymphoma. Each CDR3 is given with its conserved first and last residue. D genes are given only for firm matches. For some rows the clone size is stated as once, few or many, or as a class when expanded; others skip it.

>TRBJ2-1|TRBD1|NA|TRBV5-6
CASSLTDRAPYNEQFF
TGTGCCAGCAGCTTGACGGACAGGGCGCCCTACAATGAGCAGTTCTTC
>TRBJ1-1|NA|NA|TRBV20-1
CSATGDTEAFF
TGCAGTGCTACAGGGGACACTGAAGCTTTCTTT
>TRBJ2-1|TRBD2|NA|TRBV27
CASTPESGGGNKQFF
TGTGCCAGCACCCCGGAGAGCGGGGGTGGTAATAAGCAGTTCTTC
>TRBJ1-2|NA|NA|TRBV5-1
CASSLAGVYYGYTF
TGCGCCAGCAGCTTGGCGGGGGTCTACTATGGCTACACCTTC
>TRBJ2-7|TRBD2|NA|TRBV28
CASSSPRTSVPYEQYF
TGTGCCAGCAGTTCCCCCCGGACTAGCGTGCCCTACGAGCAGTACTTC
>TRBJ1-2|TRBD1|NA|TRBV10-3
CAISTGTGYNGYTF
TGTGCCATCAGTACCGGGACAGGGTATAATGGCTACACCTTC
>TRBJ2-7|NA|NA|TRBV28
CASSLQGFTYEQYF
TGTGCCAGCAGTTTGCAGGGATTTACCTACGAGCAGTACTTC
>TRBJ2-1|TRBD2|NA|TRBV28
CASSQLAEGYNEQFF
TGTGCCAGCAGTCAACTAGCGGAAGGCTACAATGAGCAGTTCTTC
>TRBJ2-1|TRBD1|NA|TRBV2
CASSSWGTAQNNEQFF
TGTGCCAGCAGCTCCTGGGGGACAGCTCAGAACAATGAGCAGTTCTTC
>TRBJ1-1|NA|NA|TRBV6-5
CASSYAGPNTEAFF
TGTGCCAGCAGTTACGCAGGTCCGAACACTGAAGCTTTCTTT
>TRBJ2-5|TRBD1|NA|TRBV7-9
CASSLAGGFPETQYF
TGTGCCAGCAGCTTAGCAGGGGGCTTTCCAGAGACCCAGTACTTC
>TRBJ1-1|NA|NA|TRBV30
CAWSVLGTEAFF
TGTGCCTGGAGTGTACTTGGCACTGAAGCTTTCTTT
>TRBJ1-2|NA|NA|TRBV27
CASINTGDSQRGIYGYTF
TGTGCCAGCATCAACACCGGAGACTCCCAACGAGGCATCTATGGCTACACCTTC
>TRBJ2-3|TRBD2|NA|TRBV29-1
CSAALQRESSTDTQYF
TGCAGCGCTGCCCTCCAGCGGGAATCTAGCACAGATACGCAGTATTTT
>TRBJ2-2|NA|once|TRBV5-1
CASTLGGNTGELFF
TGCGCCAGCACCCTGGGAGGAAACACCGGGGAGCTGTTTTTT
>TRBJ2-5|TRBD1|NA|TRBV7-3
CASSLEPSGQPQETQYF
TGTGCCAGCAGCTTAGAGCCCTCGGGACAGCCTCAAGAGACCCAGTACTTC
>TRBJ2-5|TRBD1|NA|TRBV4-3
CASSQGTGGAETQYF
TGCGCCAGCAGCCAGGGCACAGGGGGCGCAGAGACCCAGTACTTC
>TRBJ2-5|NA|NA|TRBV4-3
CASSQGARGAQETQYF
TGCGCCAGCAGCCAAGGCGCCCGCGGGGCGCAAGAGACCCAGTACTTC
>TRBJ2-1|NA|NA|TRBV28
CASSLYVTLPGARNEQFF
TGTGCCAGCAGTTTATATGTAACCCTCCCAGGGGCTAGGAATGAGCAGTTCTTC
>TRBJ2-1|TRBD2|NA|TRBV4-3
CASSQDRLAGENEQFF
TGCGCCAGCAGCCAAGATCGTCTAGCGGGGGAGAATGAGCAGTTCTTC
>TRBJ2-1|TRBD2|once|TRBV7-9
CASSFRTSGATSNEQFF
TGTGCCAGCAGCTTCCGGACTAGCGGGGCTACCAGCAATGAGCAGTTCTTC
>TRBJ2-3|TRBD2|NA|TRBV4-3
CASSLTGTSGGRTDTQYF
TGCGCCAGCAGCCTAACCGGGACTAGCGGGGGGAGGACAGATACGCAGTATTTT
>TRBJ1-5|NA|NA|TRBV10-3
CAISTDRLNQPQHF
TGTGCCATCAGCACGGACAGACTAAATCAGCCCCAGCATTTT
>TRBJ1-5|NA|NA|TRBV7-9
CASSTGGTSQPQHF
TGTGCCAGCTCAACGGGGGGGACGAGTCAGCCCCAGCATTTT
>TRBJ2-7|TRBD2|once|TRBV19
CASSMTPLSGTSYEQYF
TGTGCCAGTAGTATGACCCCCCTAAGCGGGACCTCCTACGAGCAGTACTTC
>TRBJ1-2|NA|NA|TRBV2
CASSEEGQYGYTF
TGTGCCAGCAGTGAAGAGGGGCAATACGGCTACACCTTC